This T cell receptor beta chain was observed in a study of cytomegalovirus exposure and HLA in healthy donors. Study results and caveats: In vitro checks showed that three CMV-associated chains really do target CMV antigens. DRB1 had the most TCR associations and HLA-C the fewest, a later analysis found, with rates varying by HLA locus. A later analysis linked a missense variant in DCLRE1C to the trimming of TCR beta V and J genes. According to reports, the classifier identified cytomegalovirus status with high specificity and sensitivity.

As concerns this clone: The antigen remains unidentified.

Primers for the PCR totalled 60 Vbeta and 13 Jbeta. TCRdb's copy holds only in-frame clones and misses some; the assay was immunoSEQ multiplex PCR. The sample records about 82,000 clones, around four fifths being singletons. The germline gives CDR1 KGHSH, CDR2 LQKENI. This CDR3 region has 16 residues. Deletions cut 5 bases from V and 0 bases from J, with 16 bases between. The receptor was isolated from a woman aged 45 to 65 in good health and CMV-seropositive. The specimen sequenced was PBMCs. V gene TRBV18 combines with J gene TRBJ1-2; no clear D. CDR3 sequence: CASSEISQATNYGYTF. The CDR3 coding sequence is TGTGCCAGCTCAGAGATCTCCCAGGCCACTAACTATGGCTACACCTTC. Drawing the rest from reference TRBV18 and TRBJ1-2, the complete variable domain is NAGVMQNPRHLVRRRGQEARLRCSPMKGHSHVYWYRQLPEEGLKFMVYLQKENIIDESGMPKERFSAEFPKEGPSILRIQQVVRGDSAAYFCASSEISQATNYGYTFGSGTRLTVV.